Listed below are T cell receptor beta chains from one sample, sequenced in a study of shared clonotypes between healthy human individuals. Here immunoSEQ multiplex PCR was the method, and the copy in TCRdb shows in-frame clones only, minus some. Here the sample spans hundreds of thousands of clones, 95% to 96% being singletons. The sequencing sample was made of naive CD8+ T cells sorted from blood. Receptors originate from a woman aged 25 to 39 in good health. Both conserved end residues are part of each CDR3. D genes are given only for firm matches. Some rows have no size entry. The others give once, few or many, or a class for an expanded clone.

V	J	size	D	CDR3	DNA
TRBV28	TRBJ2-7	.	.	CASSFGSYEQYF	TGTGCCAGCAGTTTTGGTTCCTACGAGCAGTACTTC
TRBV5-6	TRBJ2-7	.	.	CASSGTPYEQYF	TGTGCCAGCAGCGGGACCCCCTACGAGCAGTACTTC
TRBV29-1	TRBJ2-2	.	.	CSVYTGELFF	TGCAGCGTTTACACCGGGGAGCTGTTTTTT
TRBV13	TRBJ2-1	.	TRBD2	CASSLGLDSYNEQFF	TGTGCCAGCAGCCTTGGACTAGATTCCTACAATGAGCAGTTCTTC
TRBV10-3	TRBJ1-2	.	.	CAIRRDDNYGYTF	TGTGCCATCAGGAGGGACGATAACTATGGCTACACCTTC
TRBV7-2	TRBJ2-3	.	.	CASSLDGVPTDTQYF	TGTGCCAGCAGTTTAGATGGAGTCCCCACAGATACGCAGTATTTT
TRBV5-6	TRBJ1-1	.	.	CASSFRGGAGEAFF	TGTGCCAGCAGCTTTCGTGGCGGGGCGGGTGAAGCTTTCTTT
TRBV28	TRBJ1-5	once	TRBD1	CASRNRGGGGQPQHF	TGTGCCAGCAGGAACCGAGGGGGCGGAGGGCAGCCCCAGCATTTT
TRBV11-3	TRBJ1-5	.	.	CASSLEAGNQPQHF	TGTGCCAGCAGCCTCGAGGCCGGTAATCAGCCCCAGCATTTT
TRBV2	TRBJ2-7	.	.	CASSDHRVYEQYF	TGTGCCAGCAGTGATCACCGCGTGTACGAGCAGTACTTC
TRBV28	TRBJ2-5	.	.	CASTEQGWETQYF	TGTGCCAGCACCGAACAGGGCTGGGAGACCCAGTACTTC
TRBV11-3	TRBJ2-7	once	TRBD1	CASSPDRVLSYEQYF	TGTGCCAGCAGCCCGGACAGGGTATTGTCCTACGAGCAGTACTTC
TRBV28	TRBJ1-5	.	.	CASSSGQGNQPQHF	TGTGCCAGCAGTTCCGGACAAGGCAATCAGCCCCAGCATTTT
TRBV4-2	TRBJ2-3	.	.	CASSDYSSTDTQYF	TGTGCCAGCAGCGACTACTCTAGCACAGATACGCAGTATTTT
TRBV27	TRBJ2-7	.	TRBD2	CASSPVFGGEQYF	TGTGCCAGCAGTCCAGTCTTCGGGGGGGAGCAGTACTTC
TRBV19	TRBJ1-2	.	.	CASSASVESYGYTF	TGTGCCAGTAGTGCATCAGTGGAGAGCTATGGCTACACCTTC
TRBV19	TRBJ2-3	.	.	CASSMDSPTDTQYF	TGTGCCAGTAGTATGGACTCGCCCACAGATACGCAGTATTTT
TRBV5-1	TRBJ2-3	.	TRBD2	CASSLGASGPPRLSTDTQYF	TGCGCCAGCAGCCTGGGGGCTAGCGGGCCACCTCGCCTTAGCACAGATACGCAGTATTTT
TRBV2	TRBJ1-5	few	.	CASSPYLGHSNQPQHF	TGTGCCAGCAGCCCCTACCTGGGCCATAGCAATCAGCCCCAGCATTTT
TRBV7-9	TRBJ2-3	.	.	CASSTGLEITDTQYF	TGTGCCAGCAGCACGGGACTGGAAATCACAGATACGCAGTATTTT
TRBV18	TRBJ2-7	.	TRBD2	CASSPKPSGYPTYEQYF	TGTGCCAGCTCACCAAAACCTAGCGGGTACCCGACCTACGAGCAGTACTTC
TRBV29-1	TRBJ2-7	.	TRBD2	CSVSSGSYEQYF	TGCAGCGTATCTAGCGGGAGCTACGAGCAGTACTTC
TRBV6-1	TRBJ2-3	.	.	CASSRWGEVTDTQYF	TGTGCCAGCAGTCGATGGGGGGAGGTCACAGATACGCAGTATTTT
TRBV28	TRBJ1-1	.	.	CASGGQMNTEAFF	TGTGCCAGCGGTGGACAGATGAACACTGAAGCTTTCTTT
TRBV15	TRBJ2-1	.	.	CATRKRGDEQFF	TGTGCCACCCGGAAGAGGGGGGATGAGCAGTTCTTC
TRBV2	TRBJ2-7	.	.	CASRVRRAYEQYF	TGTGCCAGCAGGGTCAGGCGGGCCTACGAGCAGTACTTC
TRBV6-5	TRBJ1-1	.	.	CASSPRYLGGEAFF	TGTGCCAGCAGCCCAAGATACCTCGGGGGTGAAGCTTTCTTT
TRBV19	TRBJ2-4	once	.	CASSYAQLAKNIQYF	TGTGCCAGTAGTTATGCCCAGTTAGCCAAAAACATTCAGTACTTC
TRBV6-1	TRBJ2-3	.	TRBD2	CASSGAGGMDTQYF	TGTGCCAGCAGTGGAGCGGGAGGGATGGATACGCAGTATTTT
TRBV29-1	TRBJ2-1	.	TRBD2	CSVGGGEGPRNEQFF	TGCAGCGTTGGTGGAGGGGAGGGCCCTCGGAATGAGCAGTTCTTC
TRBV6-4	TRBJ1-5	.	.	CASSDSIPPPRRGSNQPQHF	TGTGCCAGCAGTGACTCGATCCCCCCCCCGAGGAGGGGGAGCAATCAGCCCCAGCATTTT
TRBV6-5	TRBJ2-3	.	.	CASSYSSANTDTQYF	TGTGCCAGCAGTTACTCTAGCGCCAACACAGATACGCAGTATTTT
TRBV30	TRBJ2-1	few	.	CAWSGLAQFYNEQFF	TGTGCCTGGAGTGGCCTAGCGCAGTTCTACAATGAGCAGTTCTTC